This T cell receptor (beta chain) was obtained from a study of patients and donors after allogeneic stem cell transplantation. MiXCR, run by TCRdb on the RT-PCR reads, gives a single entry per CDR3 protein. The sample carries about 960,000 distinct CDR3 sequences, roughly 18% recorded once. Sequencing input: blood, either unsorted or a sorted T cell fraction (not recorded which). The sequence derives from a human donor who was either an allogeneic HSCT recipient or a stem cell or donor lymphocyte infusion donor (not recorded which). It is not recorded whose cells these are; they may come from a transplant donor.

The CDR3 DNA sequence: TGTGCCAGCAGTGCTAGCGGGGGGGCGAATGAGCAGTTCTTC. It encodes CASSASGGANEQFF. J is TRBJ2-1 and V is TRBV2, with 12 bases lining up with TRBD2. The germline V gene has CDR1 SNHLY and CDR2 FYNNEI. The CDR3 length is 14 residues. The junction had 2 bases not matched to a gene; V was cut back by 4 bases and J by 7 bases.